This entry describes one TCR beta chain. Its cognate antigen is unknown. Staff drew 9 to 10 milliliters of peripheral blood from each donor. Isolated PBMCs totaled at least 7 million in each sample. Per the germline V gene, CDR1 is MNHEY and CDR2 is SVGEGT. The CDR3 is 15 amino acids. With a J-beta primer mix and a sample-barcoded 5' primer, a second PCR ran about 7 to 11 cycles. Each CDR3 protein gets one entry after TCRdb re-called the 5' RACE reads with MiXCR. The table lists 720,000 or so distinct CDR3 sequences, about 43% of them singletons. The sample belongs to a study of blood T cells in healthy people across ages. Study-level results: Long-lived donors carried more naive CD4+ cells and greater diversity than aged donors. Naive T cell percentage and TCR beta diversity correlated strongly.

Material: blood. This receptor was taken from an elderly man in good health. V is TRBV6-2 or TRBV6-3 and J is TRBJ2-5; TRBD2 aligns across 8 bases. TRBJ2-7 matches the DNA end more closely, so the J call is doubtful. The CDR3 loop is CASSYLRAGVAEQYF. The CDR3 DNA reads as TGTGCCAGCAGTTATCTCCGAGCGGGAGTCGCCGAGCAGTACTTC.